Reported below is one T cell receptor (beta chain). The antigen remains undetermined. The table came from immunoSEQ multiplex PCR; TCRdb's copy has only in-frame clones and leaves some out. The sample shows 80,000 to 130,000 clones, about 86% of them seen only once. The data belong to a study of T cell responses to AZD1222 COVID-19 vaccine. The study's findings and limits: Seropositivity was recorded at baseline in only six AZD1222 recipients.

Trimming shortened V by 0 bases and J by 1 base, and 25 bases separated the two germline ends. CDR3 length: 21 amino acids. Germline V gene data show CDR1 as SGDLS and CDR2 as YYNGEE. The clonotype was recovered from an adult in good health. This rearrangement joins TRBV9 to TRBJ2-2, with a possible D match to TRBD2 (7 bases). The sequencing here drew on peripheral blood, taken on day 0 of AZD1222 vaccination. CDR3 DNA sequence: TGTGCCAGCAGCGTAGAGAGGGAGGGACGGACAGAATGGGGGAACACCGGGGAGCTGTTTTTT. This gives the protein CASSVEREGRTEWGNTGELFF.